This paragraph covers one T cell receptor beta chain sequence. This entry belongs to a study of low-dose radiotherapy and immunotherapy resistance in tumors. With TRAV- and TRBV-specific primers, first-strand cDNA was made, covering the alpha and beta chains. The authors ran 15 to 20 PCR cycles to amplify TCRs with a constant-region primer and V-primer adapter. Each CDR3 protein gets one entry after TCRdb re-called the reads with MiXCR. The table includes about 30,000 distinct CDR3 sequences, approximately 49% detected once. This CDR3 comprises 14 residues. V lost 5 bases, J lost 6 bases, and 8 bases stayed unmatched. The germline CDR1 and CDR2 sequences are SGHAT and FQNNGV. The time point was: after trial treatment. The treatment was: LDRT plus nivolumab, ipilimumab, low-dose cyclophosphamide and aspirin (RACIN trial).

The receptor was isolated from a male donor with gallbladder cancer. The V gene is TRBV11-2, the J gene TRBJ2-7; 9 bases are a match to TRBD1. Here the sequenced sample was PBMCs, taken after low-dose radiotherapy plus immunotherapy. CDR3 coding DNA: TGTGCCAGCAGCGTCCCGGGACAGGGAACCGAGCAGTACTTC. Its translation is CASSVPGQGTEQYF.